This T cell receptor (beta chain) was observed in a study of T cell responses to AZD1222 COVID-19 vaccine. Study results and caveats: Targeting of unmutated variant regions was reportedly seen in nearly half of spike-specific TCRs. Vaccine-associated CD4 TCRs ranged over spike, dominating at 160-218 and 743-854.

The germline V gene encodes CDR1 SNHLY and CDR2 FYNNEI. Trimming removed 7 bases at V and 1 base at J, with 7 bases between. The CDR3 spans 12 residues. Repertoires were generated with immunoSEQ multiplex PCR, while TCRdb's copy carries only in-frame clones and drops some. The sample records 75,000 to 95,000 clones, roughly 90% being singletons. A remark on this clone: Antigen unknown.

Pooling of second doses given at about 4 or about 12 weeks was done. This receptor was identified in an adult who received the AZD1222 COVID-19 vaccine. The material was peripheral blood, obtained 28 days after the second AZD1222 dose. The J gene is TRBJ2-5, the V gene TRBV2; D remains unclear. The CDR3 loop is CASTRLQETQYF. The CDR3 nucleotides read TGTGCCAGCACTCGGCTCCAAGAGACCCAGTACTTC.